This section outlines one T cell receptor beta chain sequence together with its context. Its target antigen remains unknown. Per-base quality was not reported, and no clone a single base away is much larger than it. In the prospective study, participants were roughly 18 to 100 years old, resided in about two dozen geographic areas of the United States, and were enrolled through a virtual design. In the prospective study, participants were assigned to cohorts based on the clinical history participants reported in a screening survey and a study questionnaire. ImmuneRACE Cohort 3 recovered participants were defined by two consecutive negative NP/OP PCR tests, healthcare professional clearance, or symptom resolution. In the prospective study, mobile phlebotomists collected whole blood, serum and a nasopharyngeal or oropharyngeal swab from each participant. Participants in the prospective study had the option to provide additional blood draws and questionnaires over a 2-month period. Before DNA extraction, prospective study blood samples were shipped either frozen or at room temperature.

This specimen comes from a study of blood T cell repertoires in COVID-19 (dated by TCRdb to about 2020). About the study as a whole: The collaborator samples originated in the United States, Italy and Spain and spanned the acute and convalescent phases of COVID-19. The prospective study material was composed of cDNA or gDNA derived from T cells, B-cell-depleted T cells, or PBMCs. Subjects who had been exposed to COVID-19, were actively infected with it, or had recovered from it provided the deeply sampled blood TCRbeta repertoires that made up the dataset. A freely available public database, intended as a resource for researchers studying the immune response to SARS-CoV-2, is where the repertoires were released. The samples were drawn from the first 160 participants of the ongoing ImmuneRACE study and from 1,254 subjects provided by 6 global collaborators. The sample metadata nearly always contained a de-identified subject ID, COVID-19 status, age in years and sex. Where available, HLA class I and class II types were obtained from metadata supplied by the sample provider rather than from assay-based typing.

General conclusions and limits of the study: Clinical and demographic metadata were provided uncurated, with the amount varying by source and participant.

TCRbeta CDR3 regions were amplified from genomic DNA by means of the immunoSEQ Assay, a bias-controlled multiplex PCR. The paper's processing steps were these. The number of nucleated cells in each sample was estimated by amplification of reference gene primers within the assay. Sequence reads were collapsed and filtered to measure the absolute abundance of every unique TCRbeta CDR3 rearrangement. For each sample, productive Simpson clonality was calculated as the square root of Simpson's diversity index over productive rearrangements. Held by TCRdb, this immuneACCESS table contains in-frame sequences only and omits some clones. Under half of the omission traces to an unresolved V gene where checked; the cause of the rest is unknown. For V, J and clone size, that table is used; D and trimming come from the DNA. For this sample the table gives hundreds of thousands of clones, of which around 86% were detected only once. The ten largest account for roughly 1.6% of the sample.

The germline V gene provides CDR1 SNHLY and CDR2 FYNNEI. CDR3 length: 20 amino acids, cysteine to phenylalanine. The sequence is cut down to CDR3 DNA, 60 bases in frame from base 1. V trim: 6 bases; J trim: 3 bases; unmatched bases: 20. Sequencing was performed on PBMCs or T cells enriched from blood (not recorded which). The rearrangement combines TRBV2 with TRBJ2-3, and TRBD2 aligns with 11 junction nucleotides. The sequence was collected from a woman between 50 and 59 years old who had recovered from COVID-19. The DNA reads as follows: TGTGCCAGCAGGATCCGGGAACTAGCGGGAGATTGGGCACAGACAGATACGCAGTATTTT. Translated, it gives CASRIRELAGDWAQTDTQYF.